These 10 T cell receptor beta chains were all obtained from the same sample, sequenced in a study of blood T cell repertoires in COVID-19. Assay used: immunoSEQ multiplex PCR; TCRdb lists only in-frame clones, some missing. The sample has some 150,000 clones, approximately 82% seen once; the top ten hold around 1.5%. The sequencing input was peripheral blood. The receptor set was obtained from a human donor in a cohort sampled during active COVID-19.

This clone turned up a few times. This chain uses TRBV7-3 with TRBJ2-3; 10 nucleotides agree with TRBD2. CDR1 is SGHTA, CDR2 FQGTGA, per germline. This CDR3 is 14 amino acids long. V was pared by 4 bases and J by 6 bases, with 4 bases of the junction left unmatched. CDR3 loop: CASSSGLAYDTQYF. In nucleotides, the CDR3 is TGTGCCAGCAGCTCGGGACTAGCGTACGATACGCAGTATTTT.

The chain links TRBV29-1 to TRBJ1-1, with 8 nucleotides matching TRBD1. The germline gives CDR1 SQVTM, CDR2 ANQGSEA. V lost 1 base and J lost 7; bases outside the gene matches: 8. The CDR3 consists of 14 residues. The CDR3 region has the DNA TGCAGCGTTGAAGCAGGGGGCGGGAAATATGAAGCTTTCTTT. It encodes CSVEAGGGKYEAFF.

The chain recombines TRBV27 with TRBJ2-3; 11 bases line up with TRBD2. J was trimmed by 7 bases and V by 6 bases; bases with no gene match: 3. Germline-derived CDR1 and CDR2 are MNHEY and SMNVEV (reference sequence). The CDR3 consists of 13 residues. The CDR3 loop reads CASRTSGTYTQYF. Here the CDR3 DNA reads TGTGCCAGCAGGACTAGCGGGACGTATACGCAGTATTTT.

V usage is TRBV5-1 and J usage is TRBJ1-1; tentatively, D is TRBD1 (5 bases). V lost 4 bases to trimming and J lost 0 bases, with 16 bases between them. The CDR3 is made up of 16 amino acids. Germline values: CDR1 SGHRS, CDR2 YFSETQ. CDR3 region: CASSPTGVRMNTEAFF. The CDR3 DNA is TGCGCCAGCAGCCCCACGGGGGTCCGCATGAACACTGAAGCTTTCTTT. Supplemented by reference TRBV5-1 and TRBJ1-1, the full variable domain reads KAGVTQTPRYLIKTRGQQVTLSCSPISGHRSVSWYQQTPGQGLQFLFEYFSETQRNKGNFPGRFSGRQFSNSRSEMNVSTLELGDSALYLCASSPTGVRMNTEAFFGQGTRLTVV.

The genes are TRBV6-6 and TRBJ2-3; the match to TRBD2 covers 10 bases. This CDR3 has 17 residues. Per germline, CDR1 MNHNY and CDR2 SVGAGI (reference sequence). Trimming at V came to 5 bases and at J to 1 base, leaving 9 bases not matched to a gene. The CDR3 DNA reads TGTGCCAGCAGTCGAACCGCCGGGACTAGCGGCACAGATACGCAGTATTTT. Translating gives CASSRTAGTSGTDTQYF.

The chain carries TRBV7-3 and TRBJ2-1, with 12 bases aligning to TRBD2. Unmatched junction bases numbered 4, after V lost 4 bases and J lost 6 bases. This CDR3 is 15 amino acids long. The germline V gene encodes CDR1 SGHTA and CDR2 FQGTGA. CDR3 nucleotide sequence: TGTGCCAGCAGCTCCACTAGCGGGAGGTCCAATGAGCAGTTCTTC. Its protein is CASSSTSGRSNEQFF.

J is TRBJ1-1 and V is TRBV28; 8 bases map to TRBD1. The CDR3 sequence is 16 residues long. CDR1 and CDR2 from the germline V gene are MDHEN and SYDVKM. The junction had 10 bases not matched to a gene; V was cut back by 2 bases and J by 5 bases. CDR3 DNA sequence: TGTGCCAGCAGTTTAATACGTCGCAGGGGGCGAACTGAAGCTTTCTTT. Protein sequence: CASSLIRRRGRTEAFF.

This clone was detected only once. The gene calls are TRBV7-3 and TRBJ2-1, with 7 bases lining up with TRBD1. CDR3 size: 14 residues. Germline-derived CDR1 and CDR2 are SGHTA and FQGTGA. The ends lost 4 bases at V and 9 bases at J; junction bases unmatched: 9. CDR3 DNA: TGTGCCAGCAGCTCGGGACAGAGGGCGGGTGAGCAGTTCTTC. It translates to CASSSGQRAGEQFF.

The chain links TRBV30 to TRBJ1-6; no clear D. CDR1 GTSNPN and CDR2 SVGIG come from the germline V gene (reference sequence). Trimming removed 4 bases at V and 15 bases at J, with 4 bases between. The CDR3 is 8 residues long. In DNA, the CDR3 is TGTGCCTGGACTCTCCTCCACTTT. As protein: CAWTLLHF.

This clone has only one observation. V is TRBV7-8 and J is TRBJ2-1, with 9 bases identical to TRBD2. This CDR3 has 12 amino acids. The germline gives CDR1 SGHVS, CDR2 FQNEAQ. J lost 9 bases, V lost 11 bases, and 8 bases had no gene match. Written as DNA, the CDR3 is TGTGCCGGCAAGGCGGGAGGGGGTGAGCAGTTCTTC. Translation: CAGKAGGGEQFF.